This TCR beta chain appears in the sequencing data of a study of CD8 T cells in ankylosing spondylitis. Notes on the study in general: A TCR beta motif of about 8 highly homologous variants appeared characteristic of ankylosing spondylitis blood.

This clonotype was detected a few times. Its antigen is currently unknown. Per the germline V gene, CDR1 is MNHEY and CDR2 is SMNVEV (reference sequence). This CDR3 has 10 amino acids. V lost 8 bases to trimming and J lost 7 bases, with 8 bases between them. TCRdb recomputed calls from the 5' RACE reads with MiXCR, one row per CDR3 protein. The sample lists approximately 540,000 distinct CDR3 sequences; roughly 13% were seen once. This TCR was recovered from a male donor with ankylosing spondylitis. The V and J genes are TRBV27 and TRBJ2-5; a possible D gene is TRBD2 (5 bases). The material sequenced was blood, either unsorted or a sorted T cell fraction (not recorded which). CDR3 loop: CASGRGTQYF. CDR3 nucleotide sequence: TGTGCCAGCGGACGGGGGACCCAGTACTTC.